These T cell receptor beta chains were read from a single sample in a study of blood T cell repertoires in COVID-19. The table came from immunoSEQ multiplex PCR; TCRdb's copy has only in-frame clones and leaves some out. The repertoire includes some 70,000 clones, about nine tenths of them detected once, and around 6% sits in the top ten. Sequenced sample: peripheral blood. Receptors originate from a woman in her 70s with acute or convalescent COVID-19. The CDR3 runs from the conserved cysteine through the conserved F or W. The D gene is left open where the match is weak. A row's size may be missing; if present it is once, few, many or a size class.

D gene: -
V gene: TRBV6-6
J gene: TRBJ1-1
clone size: -
CDR3 DNA: TGTGCCAGCAGTTCCCGGGAGGGGACTGAAGCTTTCTTT
CDR3 protein: CASSSREGTEAFF

D gene: TRBD1
V gene: TRBV6-4
J gene: TRBJ1-2
clone size: few
CDR3 DNA: TGTGCCAGCAGTAGGGACAGTTTCGATGGCTACACCTTC
CDR3 protein: CASSRDSFDGYTF

D gene: TRBD1
V gene: TRBV6-1
J gene: TRBJ1-1
clone size: -
CDR3 DNA: TGTGCCAGCAGTGAATCAGGGGGCACTGAAGCTTTCTTT
CDR3 protein: CASSESGGTEAFF

D gene: TRBD2
V gene: TRBV4-1
J gene: TRBJ2-4
clone size: -
CDR3 DNA: TGCGCCAGCAGCCAAGGGGGGAGGGGAGCCAAAAACATTCAGTACTTC
CDR3 protein: CASSQGGRGAKNIQYF

D gene: -
V gene: TRBV5-6
J gene: TRBJ1-1
clone size: -
CDR3 DNA: TGTGCCAGCAGCTTGGAACAGGGATACACTGAAGCTTTCTTT
CDR3 protein: CASSLEQGYTEAFF

D gene: -
V gene: TRBV2
J gene: TRBJ1-1
clone size: -
CDR3 DNA: TGTGCCAGCAGTGGCTTTGTACTCAACCTAGAAGCTTTCTTT
CDR3 protein: CASSGFVLNLEAFF

D gene: -
V gene: TRBV28
J gene: TRBJ1-1
clone size: -
CDR3 DNA: TGTGCCAGCAGTTTGAGGGCAAGTCGGGGTACTGAAGCTTTCTTT
CDR3 protein: CASSLRASRGTEAFF

D gene: -
V gene: TRBV2
J gene: TRBJ1-2
clone size: -
CDR3 DNA: TGTGCCAGCAGTGAGGTCGGGAGTGGCTACACCTTC
CDR3 protein: CASSEVGSGYTF

D gene: -
V gene: TRBV6-6
J gene: TRBJ2-7
clone size: -
CDR3 DNA: TGTGCCAGCAGTTACTCCCGACAGGCCTACGAGCAGTACTTC
CDR3 protein: CASSYSRQAYEQYF

D gene: TRBD1
V gene: TRBV6-5
J gene: TRBJ1-1
clone size: -
CDR3 DNA: TGTGCCAGCAGTAGGACAGGGGGCCTGAACACTGAAGCTTTCTTT
CDR3 protein: CASSRTGGLNTEAFF

D gene: TRBD2
V gene: TRBV5-8
J gene: TRBJ2-3
clone size: -
CDR3 DNA: TGTGCCAGCAGGGGATCTAGCGGGAGTACTGATACGCAGTATTTT
CDR3 protein: CASRGSSGSTDTQYF

D gene: -
V gene: TRBV5-1
J gene: TRBJ2-7
clone size: -
CDR3 DNA: TGCGCCAGCAGCCCGGCCTCGCAGGGGATAGGCGAGCAGTACTTC
CDR3 protein: CASSPASQGIGEQYF

D gene: TRBD2
V gene: TRBV5-1
J gene: TRBJ2-5
clone size: once
CDR3 DNA: TGCGCCAGCAGCTTGGTAGCTAGCGGGGGGCAAGAGACCCAGTACTTC
CDR3 protein: CASSLVASGGQETQYF

D gene: TRBD2
V gene: TRBV5-1
J gene: TRBJ2-1
clone size: -
CDR3 DNA: TGCGCCAGCAGCTTGGCTAGCGGCTATGAGCAGTTCTTC
CDR3 protein: CASSLASGYEQFF